This TCR beta chain emerged from a study of T cells in Graves' hyperthyroidism and ophthalmopathy. TCR beta CDR3 regions were amplified from RNA transcripts. In the first-round RT-PCR of the TCR CDR3, the HTBI primer set was used. MiXCR was run by TCRdb on the multiplex PCR reads, yielding one entry per CDR3 protein. Of 500,000 to 650,000 distinct CDR3 sequences in the sample, just under 20% were seen once. Turning to this clonotype: What it binds is unknown. Given a much more abundant clone one base away, this may be a read error.

The germline V gene has CDR1 LGHDT and CDR2 YNNKEL (reference sequence). This CDR3 spans 14 amino acids. Study-level findings and limits: Blood also contained most expanded thyroid clonotypes above 0.001. Ophthalmopathy cases were set apart from stable hyperthyroidism by a 13 V-J model.

The V and J genes are TRBV3-1 and TRBJ2-7; D may match TRBD1 or TRBD2 (6 bases each). This receptor was identified in a man aged 40-49 years with Graves' ophthalmopathy. Sequencing was done on a sample of blood. The CDR3 protein is CASSQDWGAYERYF. CDR3 coding DNA: TGTGCCAGCAGCCAAGATTGGGGGGCCTACGAGCGGTACTTC.